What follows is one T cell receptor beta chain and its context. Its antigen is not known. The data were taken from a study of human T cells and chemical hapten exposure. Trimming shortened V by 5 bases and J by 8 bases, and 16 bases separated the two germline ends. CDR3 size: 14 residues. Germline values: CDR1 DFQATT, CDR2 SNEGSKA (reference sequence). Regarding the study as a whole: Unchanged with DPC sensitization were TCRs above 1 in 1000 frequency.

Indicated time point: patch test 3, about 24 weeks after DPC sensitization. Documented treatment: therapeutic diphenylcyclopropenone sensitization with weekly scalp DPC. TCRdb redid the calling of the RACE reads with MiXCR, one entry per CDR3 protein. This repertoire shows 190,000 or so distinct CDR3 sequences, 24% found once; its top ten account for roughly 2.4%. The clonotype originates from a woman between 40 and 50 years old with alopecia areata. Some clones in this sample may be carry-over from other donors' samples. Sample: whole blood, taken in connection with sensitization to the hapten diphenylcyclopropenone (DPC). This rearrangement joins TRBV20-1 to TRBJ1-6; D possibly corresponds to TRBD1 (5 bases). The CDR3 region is CSAQPQGLYSPLHF. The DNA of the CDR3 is TGCAGTGCTCAACCCCAGGGTCTATATTCACCCCTCCACTTT.